Presented here are 22 T cell receptor beta chains from one specimen sequenced in a study of early T cells in non-severe SARS-CoV-2 infection. TCRdb re-derived calls from the 5' RACE reads in MiXCR, one entry per CDR3 protein. Here the sample spans about 31,000 distinct CDR3 sequences, 4.5% to 7% being singletons. The sample was whole blood. The receptors were gathered from an adult who was a healthcare worker with PCR-confirmed SARS-CoV-2 infection or an uninfected control (not recorded which).

This clonotype was detected many times. The chain combines TRBV7-8 with TRBJ2-7, with 10 bases fitting TRBD1. The germline V gene has CDR1 SGHVS and CDR2 FQNEAQ. Trimming at V came to 5 bases and at J to 6 bases, leaving 7 bases not matched to a gene. There are 14 residues in the CDR3. The CDR3 sequence is CASSLGQGSSEQYF. CDR3 nucleotides: TGTGCCAGCAGCCTGGGACAGGGGAGTTCCGAGCAGTACTTC.

V usage is TRBV27 and J usage is TRBJ2-1; no clear D gene. Germline assignment: CDR1 MNHEY and CDR2 SMNVEV (reference sequence). The CDR3 loop spans 16 amino acids. V was pared by 5 bases and J by 4 bases, with 18 bases between. Here the CDR3 reads CASSPAGFGSYNEQFF. Here the CDR3 DNA reads TGTGCCAGCAGTCCCGCCGGGTTCGGGTCTTACAATGAGCAGTTCTTC.

This clonotype occurred a few times. The chain has TRBV4-2 and TRBJ2-3; either TRBD1 or TRBD2 may fit D (5 bases each). V gave up 0 bases and J gave up 3 bases, with 16 bases separating them. The CDR3 spans 17 residues. Germline assignment: CDR1 LGHNA and CDR2 YNFKEQ. CDR3 in amino acids: CASSQDLKRGLTDTQYF. DNA of the CDR3: TGTGCCAGCAGCCAAGATCTTAAGAGGGGTTTGACAGATACGCAGTATTTT.

J is TRBJ1-1 and V is TRBV14; D gene uncertain. The CDR3 is 12 amino acids. V lost 1 base, J lost 6 bases, and 6 bases lay in between. In germline, CDR1 is SGHDN, CDR2 FVKESK. CDR3 protein: CASSQGSSEAFF. CDR3 sequence (DNA): TGTGCCAGCAGCCAAGGGTCGTCTGAAGCTTTCTTT.

Ten or more counts support this clonotype. The gene calls are TRBV7-6 and TRBJ2-1; D is perhaps TRBD1 (6 bases). The CDR3 length is 14 residues. V lost 5 bases, J lost 0 bases, and 8 bases lay in between. CDR1 SGHVS and CDR2 FNYEAQ come from the germline V gene. The CDR3 loop reads CASSQGSSYNEQFF. The CDR3 DNA reads as TGTGCCAGCAGCCAGGGGTCCTCCTACAATGAGCAGTTCTTC.

The V gene is TRBV5-1, the J gene TRBJ1-1; the D gene is possibly TRBD1 (5 bases). The CDR3 has 14 amino acids. Looked up from germline, CDR1 is SGHRS and CDR2 is YFSETQ. Trimming removed 5 bases from V and 1 base from J, with 12 bases in between. The CDR3 coding sequence is TGCGCCAGCAGTGCTGGGGCTGGGAACACTGAAGCTTTCTTT. It codes for CASSAGAGNTEAFF.

The gene calls are TRBV11-2 and TRBJ2-3; tentatively, D is TRBD1 or TRBD2 (5 bases each). CDR3 length: 18 residues. CDR1 and CDR2 (germline): SGHAT, FQNNGV. V was pared by 0 bases and J by 4 bases, with 20 bases between. The CDR3 DNA reads as TGTGCCAGCAGCTTAGACAGTATAGGAACCCCGGGACCAGATACGCAGTATTTT. This translates into CASSLDSIGTPGPDTQYF. Together with reference TRBV11-2 and TRBJ2-3, the CDR3 gives the full variable domain: EAGVAQSPRYKIIEKRQSVAFWCNPISGHATLYWYQQILGQGPKLLIQFQNNGVVDDSQLPKDRFSAERLKGVDSTLKIQPAKLEDSAVYLCASSLDSIGTPGPDTQYFGPGTRLTVL.

V usage is TRBV12-3 or TRBV12-4 and J usage is TRBJ2-7, with 10 bases fitting TRBD1. This CDR3 contains 16 residues. V trimming: 6 bases; J trimming: 3 bases; junction bases outside the gene matches: 11. The CDR3 DNA sequence: TGTGCCAGCAGCGCAACCTTGGGACAGGGGAGCTACGAGCAGTACTTC. Translating gives CASSATLGQGSYEQYF.

This clonotype was seen ten or more times. The chain joins TRBV18 to TRBJ1-1; D unresolved. Germline loops: CDR1 KGHSH, CDR2 LQKENI. This CDR3 comprises 15 residues. The V end lost 0 bases, the J end lost 0 bases, and 8 bases lay between the germline ends. This CDR3 reads CASSPPIAMNTEAFF. The CDR3 nucleotides read TGTGCCAGCTCACCACCTATCGCTATGAACACTGAAGCTTTCTTT.

This clonotype came up a few times. J is TRBJ2-5 and V is TRBV20-1, with D unresolved. This CDR3 spans 14 amino acids. CDR1 and CDR2 from the germline V gene are DFQATT and SNEGSKA (reference sequence). Between the trimmed V and J ends, which lost 3 bases and 5 bases, there was a span of 16 bases. CDR3 nucleotides: TGCAGTGCTAGTCCTCCCAGGAATCCCGAGACCCAGTACTTC. Translation: CSASPPRNPETQYF.

This clonotype was detected many times. The chain has TRBV4-1 and TRBJ2-1; TRBD1 might be the D (5 bases). Germline assignment: CDR1 MGHRA and CDR2 YSYEKL. CDR3 length equals 20 residues. V lost 0 bases, J lost 0 bases, and 21 bases lay in between. Written as DNA, the CDR3 is TGCGCCAGCAGCCAAGAACTAAGGGGAAGTTTCTTAAGCTCCTACAATGAGCAGTTCTTC. It codes for CASSQELRGSFLSSYNEQFF.

This clonotype was detected a few times. J is TRBJ2-2 and V is TRBV6-5; D gene unclear. V dropped 2 bases and J dropped 0 bases, with 10 bases sitting between them. Germline V gene sequence: CDR1 MNHEY, CDR2 SVGAGI. The CDR3 loop spans 16 amino acids. Written as DNA, the CDR3 is TGTGCCAGCAGTTACGGACGGACGGCGAACACCGGGGAGCTGTTTTTT. It yields the protein CASSYGRTANTGELFF.

This clonotype was recorded many times. The chain couples TRBV3-1 to TRBJ2-1, with D maybe TRBD1 (6 bases). V lost 0 bases to trimming and J lost 1 base, with 10 bases between them. Germline V gives CDR1 LGHDT, CDR2 YNNKEL (reference sequence). The CDR3 has 16 residues. This CDR3 reads CASSQEWDISYNEQFF. CDR3 DNA sequence: TGTGCCAGCAGCCAAGAGTGGGACATATCCTACAATGAGCAGTTCTTC.

This clonotype came up many times. V usage is TRBV12-2 and J usage is TRBJ1-5; the listed D gene, TRBD1, was not tested against the DNA. TRBV12-2 corresponds to a pseudogene. This CDR3 region has 15 residues. The CDR3 sequence: CASRPPAGKRQPQHF. The CDR3 DNA reads TGTGCAAGTCGCCCCCCCGCAGGGAAGCGGCAGCCCCAGCATTTT.

The table lists this clonotype with many counts. This chain uses TRBV7-6 with TRBJ1-2; unclear D gene. The CDR3 loop spans 16 amino acids. The germline V and J ends were trimmed by 3 bases and 0 bases, with 14 bases remaining between them. CDR1 SGHVS and CDR2 FNYEAQ come from the germline V gene. The CDR3 nucleotides read TGTGCCAGCAGCTTGGGAGCCACGACGGCTAACTATGGCTACACCTTC. Protein sequence: CASSLGATTANYGYTF.

The chain couples TRBV7-2 to TRBJ2-3; unclear D gene. The CDR3 has 13 amino acids. Trimming removed 0 bases from V and 6 bases from J, with 7 bases in between. The germline gives CDR1 SGHTA, CDR2 FQGNSA. For the CDR3, the DNA is TGTGCCAGCAGCTTAGCTTATAGCGATACGCAGTATTTT. It specifies CASSLAYSDTQYF.

V gene TRBV7-7 combines with J gene TRBJ2-5; D is ambiguous. Germline V gene data show CDR1 as SSHAT and CDR2 as FNYEAQ (reference sequence). The CDR3 contains 15 residues. The ends were cut back, 5 bases at V and 2 bases at J, with 15 bases in the middle. The CDR3 protein is CASSPGRIYQETQYF. The CDR3 DNA reads as TGTGCCAGCAGCCCCGGACGGATATATCAAGAGACCCAGTACTTC.

This clonotype was detected many times. The V gene is TRBV5-1, the J gene TRBJ2-1, with TRBD2 matching 8 bases. J gave up 5 bases and V 2 bases, and 9 bases lay outside the gene matches. Germline V lookup: CDR1 SGHRS, CDR2 YFSETQ. CDR3 length: 16 residues. The CDR3 DNA is TGCGCCAGCAGCTTACGAGCGGGAGTAATAAACAATGAGCAGTTCTTC. This encodes CASSLRAGVINNEQFF.

This clonotype was recorded at least ten times. This rearrangement joins TRBV9 to TRBJ2-4; 9 bases match TRBD1. The CDR3 totals 16 residues. V trimming: 4 bases; J trimming: 0 bases; junction bases outside the gene matches: 5. Germline V gene lookup returns CDR1 SGDLS and CDR2 YYNGEE. Here the CDR3 reads CASSPWDREAKNIQYF. The CDR3 nucleotides read TGTGCCAGCAGCCCATGGGACAGGGAAGCCAAAAACATTCAGTACTTC.

The table lists this clonotype with many counts. V and J are TRBV6-4 and TRBJ1-5; 9 nucleotides match TRBD1. J was trimmed by 4 bases and V by 6 bases; bases with no gene match: 7. The germline V gene has CDR1 MRHNA and CDR2 SNTAGT. The CDR3 is 15 residues long. The CDR3 sequence is CASRGTGRRNQPQHF. The CDR3 DNA is TGTGCCAGCAGGGGGACAGGGCGTAGGAATCAGCCCCAGCATTTT.

This clonotype has ten or more counts. The rearrangement uses TRBV2 and TRBJ1-5, with D possibly matching TRBD1 (5 bases). The V and J ends lost 1 base and 9 bases respectively, with 16 bases between them. Germline V gene lookup returns CDR1 SNHLY and CDR2 FYNNEI. The length of the CDR3 is 15 residues. CDR3 protein: CASSEERGPLGPQHF. The CDR3 DNA follows: TGTGCCAGCAGTGAAGAGAGGGGTCCCTTAGGGCCCCAGCATTTT.

This clonotype was counted only a few times. This chain links TRBV3-1 with TRBJ2-7; the match to TRBD1 covers 7 bases. Germline V CDR1 and CDR2: LGHDT, YNNKEL (reference sequence). V lost 4 bases, J lost 3 bases, and 9 bases stayed unmatched. This CDR3 contains 15 residues. As DNA, the CDR3 is TGTGCCAGCAGCCTACCGGGGACAGCCGTCTACGAGCAGTACTTC. Its protein product is CASSLPGTAVYEQYF.